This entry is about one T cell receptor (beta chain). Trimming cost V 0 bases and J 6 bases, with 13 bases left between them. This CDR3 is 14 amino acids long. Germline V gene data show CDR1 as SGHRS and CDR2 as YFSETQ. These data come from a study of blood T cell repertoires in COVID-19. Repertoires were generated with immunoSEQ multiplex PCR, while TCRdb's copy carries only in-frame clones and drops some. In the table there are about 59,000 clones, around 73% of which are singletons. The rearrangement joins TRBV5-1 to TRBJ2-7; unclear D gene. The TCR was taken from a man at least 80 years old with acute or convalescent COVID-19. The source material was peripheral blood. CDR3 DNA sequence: TGCGCCAGCAGCTTGGCGCCAGGTCCCTCCGAGCAGTACTTC. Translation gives CASSLAPGPSEQYF.